A selection of T cell receptor beta chains follows, all from one sample in a study of beta chain features in type 1 diabetes. Measured with immunoSEQ multiplex PCR; TCRdb has only the in-frame clones, and not every one. The data contain about 280,000 clones, 15% of them seen just once; the ten biggest clones take up 0.015% to 0.017%. The sequenced sample was naive CD4+ T cells from blood. The receptors shown here come from a man between 18 and 35 years old with type 1 diabetes. The conserved cysteine and the conserved F or W are not part of the CDR3 here. D genes are given only for firm matches.

v_call	j_call	d_call	cdr3_aa
TRBV7-9	TRBJ2-3	-	ASSSEGVGTDTQY
TRBV4-2	TRBJ2-5	-	ASSQDARQETQY
TRBV13	TRBJ2-1	TRBD2	ASSWGGLAVYNEQF
TRBV14	TRBJ2-1	TRBD2	ASSQKSGSMTYNEQF
TRBV5-6	TRBJ2-3	TRBD1	ASSLGDRGRGTDTQY
TRBV9	TRBJ2-1	TRBD2	ASTMEAGAPGNEQF
TRBV7-2	TRBJ2-5	-	ASSLERRDSQETQY
TRBV2	TRBJ1-5	-	ASSEGRGIQPQH
TRBV7-2	TRBJ2-4	TRBD2	ASSLVRLAGVKNIQY
TRBV9	TRBJ1-1	-	ASSVAGTGLTEAF
TRBV19	TRBJ1-6	-	ASSIFEGSNSPLH
TRBV11-2	TRBJ1-1	TRBD1	ASSRDRVWTEAF
TRBV28	TRBJ1-6	-	ASSLARDNSPLH
TRBV19	TRBJ1-2	TRBD1	ASSTDRGRSYGYT
TRBV7-9	TRBJ1-4	-	ASSLRGSKLF
TRBV7-2	TRBJ2-4	-	ASSSPGSRTKNIQY
TRBV7-2	TRBJ1-1	TRBD1	ASSRDRGGMAEAF
TRBV6-5	TRBJ2-3	TRBD2	ASSYSALAGTDTQY
TRBV7-9	TRBJ2-4	TRBD1	ASSQRQGKNIQY
TRBV5-4	TRBJ2-3	-	ASSAGGTVTDTQY
TRBV5-1	TRBJ2-1	-	ASSLGSSNNEQF
TRBV29-1	-	-	SVRGSATYEQY
TRBV5-1	TRBJ2-1	-	ASSLDRADEQF
TRBV5-6	TRBJ2-4	TRBD1	ASSSPGQGDIQY
TRBV14	TRBJ2-1	-	ASSQASGGTQF
TRBV5-4	TRBJ2-7	TRBD2	ASSLAGGRAHEQY
TRBV5-4	TRBJ2-1	TRBD2	ASSLGASREVYNEQF
TRBV6-5	TRBJ2-7	TRBD1	ASSYDDRGYEQY
TRBV6-5	TRBJ1-1	-	ASLAFNTEAF
TRBV7-9	TRBJ2-1	-	ASSGGSGYNEQF
TRBV18	TRBJ2-7	TRBD2	ASSPNPGGLREQY
TRBV2	TRBJ2-3	TRBD2	ASRRGESTDTQY
TRBV6-5	TRBJ1-2	-	ASSYLGGGYT
TRBV5-1	TRBJ2-3	-	ASSLLGGSTDTQY
TRBV29-1	TRBJ1-1	TRBD1	SVALTGRDATEAF
TRBV23-1	TRBJ2-3	-	ASSQGSSSTDTQY
TRBV28	TRBJ2-2	-	ASSRPGVDGELF
TRBV19	TRBJ1-1	TRBD1	ASMGQGRTEAF